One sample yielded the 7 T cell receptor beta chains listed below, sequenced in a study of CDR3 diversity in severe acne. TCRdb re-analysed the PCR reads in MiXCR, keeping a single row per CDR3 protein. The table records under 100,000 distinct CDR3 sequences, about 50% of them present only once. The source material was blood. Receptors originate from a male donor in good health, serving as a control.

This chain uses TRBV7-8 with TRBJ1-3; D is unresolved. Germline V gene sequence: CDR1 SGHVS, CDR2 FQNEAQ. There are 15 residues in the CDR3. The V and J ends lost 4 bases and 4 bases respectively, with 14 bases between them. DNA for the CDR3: TGTGCCAGCAGCTCGACTAACCTGGAGGGAAACACCATATATTTT. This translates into CASSSTNLEGNTIYF.

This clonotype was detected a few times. This CDR3 reads CASSVAGTAYYGYTF. The DNA of the CDR3 is TGTGCCAGCAGCGTAGCCGGGACAGCGTACTATGGCTACACCTTC. This rearrangement joins TRBV9 to TRBJ1-2, with 7 bases that match TRBD1. V gave up 0 bases and J gave up 3 bases; unmatched junction bases: 5. The CDR3 covers 15 residues. Germline CDR1 is SGDLS and CDR2 is YYNGEE.

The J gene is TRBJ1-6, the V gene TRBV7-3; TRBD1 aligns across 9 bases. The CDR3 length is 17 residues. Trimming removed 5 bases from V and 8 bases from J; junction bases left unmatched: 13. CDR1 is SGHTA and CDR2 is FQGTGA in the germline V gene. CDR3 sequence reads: CASSQTGTGRVDSPLHF. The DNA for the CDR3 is TGTGCCAGCAGCCAAACCGGGACAGGGCGGGTAGATTCACCCCTCCACTTT.

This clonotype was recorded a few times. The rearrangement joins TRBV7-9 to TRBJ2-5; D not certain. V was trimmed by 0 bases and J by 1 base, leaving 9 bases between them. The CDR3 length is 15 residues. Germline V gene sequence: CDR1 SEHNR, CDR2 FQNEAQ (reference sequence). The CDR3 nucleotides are TGTGCCAGCAGCTTAGCGCTTGGAACCCAAGAGACCCAGTACTTC. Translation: CASSLALGTQETQYF.

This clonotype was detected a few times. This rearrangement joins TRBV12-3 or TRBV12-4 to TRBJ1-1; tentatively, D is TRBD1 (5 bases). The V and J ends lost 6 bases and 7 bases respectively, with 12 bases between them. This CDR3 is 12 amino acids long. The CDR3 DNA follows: TGTGCCAGCAGATCCGACAGTCGTGAAGCTTTCTTT. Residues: CASRSDSREAFF.

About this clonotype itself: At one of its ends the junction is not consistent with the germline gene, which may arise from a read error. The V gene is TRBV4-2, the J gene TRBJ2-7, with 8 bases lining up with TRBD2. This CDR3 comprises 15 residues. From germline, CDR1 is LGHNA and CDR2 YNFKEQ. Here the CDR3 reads CAGSQATGGHYKQYF. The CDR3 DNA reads TGTGCCGGCAGCCAAGCGACGGGAGGGCATTACAAGCAGTACTTC.

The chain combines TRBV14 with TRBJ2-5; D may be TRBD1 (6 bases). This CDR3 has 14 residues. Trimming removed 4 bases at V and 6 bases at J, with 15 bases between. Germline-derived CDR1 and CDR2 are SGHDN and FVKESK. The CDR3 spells CASSPWQGRKTQYF. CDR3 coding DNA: TGTGCCAGCAGCCCGTGGCAGGGGCGGAAGACCCAGTACTTC.